The entry below describes one TCR beta chain. Antigen specificity is unknown. This record comes from a study of T cell responses to AZD1222 COVID-19 vaccine. Study conclusions and caveats: Repertoires were collected only later (after the peak T cell response had occurred). Vaccine-related CD4 TCRs covered spike, predominating at 160-218 and 743-854. Unmutated variant regions reportedly attract nearly half of all spike-specific TCRs.

The table came from immunoSEQ multiplex PCR; TCRdb's copy has only in-frame clones and leaves some out. Among 140,000 or so clones listed, roughly 88% were seen once. The length of the CDR3 is 13 residues. V was cut by 0 bases and J by 9 bases, with 11 bases left in between. Looked up from germline, CDR1 is GTSNPN and CDR2 is SVGIG (reference sequence). Sequences were derived from peripheral blood, sampled on day 0 of AZD1222 vaccination. V usage is TRBV30 and J usage is TRBJ1-4; no clear D. The sequence was collected from an adult in good health. The CDR3 region has the DNA TGTGCCTGGAGTGTACTCGCGACGAAAAAACTGTTTTTT. Its protein is CAWSVLATKKLFF.